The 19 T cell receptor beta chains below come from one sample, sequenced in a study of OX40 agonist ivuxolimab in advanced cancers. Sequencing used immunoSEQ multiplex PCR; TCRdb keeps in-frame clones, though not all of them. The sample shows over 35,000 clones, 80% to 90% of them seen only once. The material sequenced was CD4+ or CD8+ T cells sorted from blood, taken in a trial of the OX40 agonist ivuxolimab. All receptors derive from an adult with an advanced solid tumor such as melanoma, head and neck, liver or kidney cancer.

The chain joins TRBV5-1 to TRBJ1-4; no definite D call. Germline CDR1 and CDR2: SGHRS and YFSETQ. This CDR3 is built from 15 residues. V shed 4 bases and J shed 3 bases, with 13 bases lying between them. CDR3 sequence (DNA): TGCGCCAGCAGCGACCCTGGTGCTTCTAATGAAAAACTGTTTTTT. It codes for CASSDPGASNEKLFF.

This CDR3 is CASSQEVRETQYF. The CDR3 DNA follows: TGTGCCAGCAGCCAAGAAGTACGGGAGACCCAGTACTTC. The chain uses TRBV4-2 and TRBJ2-5; D not resolved. V was clipped by 0 bases and J by 5 bases, with 7 bases between them. In germline, CDR1 is LGHNA, CDR2 YNFKEQ. The CDR3 runs to 13 residues.

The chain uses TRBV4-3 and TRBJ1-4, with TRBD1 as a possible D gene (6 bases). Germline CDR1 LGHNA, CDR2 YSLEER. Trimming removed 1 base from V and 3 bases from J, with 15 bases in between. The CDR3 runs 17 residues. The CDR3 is CASSQVGGYAPNEKLFF. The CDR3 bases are TGCGCCAGCAGCCAAGTAGGGGGGTACGCACCTAATGAAAAACTGTTTTTT.

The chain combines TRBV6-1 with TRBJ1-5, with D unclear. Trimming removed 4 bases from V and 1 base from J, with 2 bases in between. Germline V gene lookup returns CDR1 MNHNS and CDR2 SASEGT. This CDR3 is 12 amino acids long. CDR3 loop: CASSGSNQPQHF. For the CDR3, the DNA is TGTGCCAGCAGTGGGAGCAATCAGCCCCAGCATTTT.

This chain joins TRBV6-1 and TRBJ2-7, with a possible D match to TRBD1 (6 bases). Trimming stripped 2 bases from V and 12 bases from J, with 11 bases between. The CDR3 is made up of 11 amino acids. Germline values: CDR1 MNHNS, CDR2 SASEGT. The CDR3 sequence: CASSEWQGMYF. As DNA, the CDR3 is TGTGCCAGCAGTGAATGGCAGGGGATGTACTTC.

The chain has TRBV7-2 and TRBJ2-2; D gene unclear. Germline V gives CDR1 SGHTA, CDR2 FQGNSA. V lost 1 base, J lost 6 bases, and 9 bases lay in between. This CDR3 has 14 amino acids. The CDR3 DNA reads TGTGCCAGCAGCTTAGGAACCGCGGCCGGGGAGCTGTTTTTT. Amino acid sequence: CASSLGTAAGELFF.

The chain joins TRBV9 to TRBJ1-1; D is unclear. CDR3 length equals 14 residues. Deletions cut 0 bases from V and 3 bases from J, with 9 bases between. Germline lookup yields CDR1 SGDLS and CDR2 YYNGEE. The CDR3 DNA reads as TGTGCCAGCAGCGTAGCTGGCGGCTACACTGAAGCTTTCTTT. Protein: CASSVAGGYTEAFF.

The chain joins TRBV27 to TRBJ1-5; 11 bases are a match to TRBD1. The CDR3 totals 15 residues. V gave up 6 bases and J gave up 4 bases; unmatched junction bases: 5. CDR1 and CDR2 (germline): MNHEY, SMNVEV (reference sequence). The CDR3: CASRAGTGGNQPQHF. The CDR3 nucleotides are TGTGCCAGCAGAGCCGGGACAGGGGGTAATCAGCCCCAGCATTTT.

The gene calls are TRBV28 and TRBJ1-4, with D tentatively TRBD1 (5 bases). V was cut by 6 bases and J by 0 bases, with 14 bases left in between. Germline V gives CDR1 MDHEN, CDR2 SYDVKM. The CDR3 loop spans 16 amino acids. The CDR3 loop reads CASSGRGRSTNEKLFF. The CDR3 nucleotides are TGTGCCAGCAGCGGCCGGGGGAGATCAACTAATGAAAAACTGTTTTTT.

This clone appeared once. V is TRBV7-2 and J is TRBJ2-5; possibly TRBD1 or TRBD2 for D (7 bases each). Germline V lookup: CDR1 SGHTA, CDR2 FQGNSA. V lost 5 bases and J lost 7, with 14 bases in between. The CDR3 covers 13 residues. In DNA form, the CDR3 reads TGTGCCAGCAGCCTCGACAGGGAGGGGACCCAGTACTTC. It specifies CASSLDREGTQYF.

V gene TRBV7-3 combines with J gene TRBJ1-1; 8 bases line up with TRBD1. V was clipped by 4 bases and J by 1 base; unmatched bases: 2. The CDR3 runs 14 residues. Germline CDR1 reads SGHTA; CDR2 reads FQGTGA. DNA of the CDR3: TGTGCCAGCAGCTCCGGGACAGGGAACACTGAAGCTTTCTTT. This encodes CASSSGTGNTEAFF.

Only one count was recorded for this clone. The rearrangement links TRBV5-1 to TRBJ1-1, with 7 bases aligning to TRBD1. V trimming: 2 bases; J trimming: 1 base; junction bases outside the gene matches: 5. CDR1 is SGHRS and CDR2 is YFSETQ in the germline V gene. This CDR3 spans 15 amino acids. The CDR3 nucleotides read TGCGCCAGCAGCTTTAACCGGGACAGGAACACTGAAGCTTTCTTT. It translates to CASSFNRDRNTEAFF.

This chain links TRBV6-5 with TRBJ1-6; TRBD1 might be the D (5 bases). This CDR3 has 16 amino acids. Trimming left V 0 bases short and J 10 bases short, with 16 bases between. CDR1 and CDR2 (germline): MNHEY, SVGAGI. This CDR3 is CASSYSAGQVNSPLHF. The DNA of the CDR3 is TGTGCCAGCAGTTACTCGGCAGGGCAGGTCAACTCACCCCTCCACTTT.

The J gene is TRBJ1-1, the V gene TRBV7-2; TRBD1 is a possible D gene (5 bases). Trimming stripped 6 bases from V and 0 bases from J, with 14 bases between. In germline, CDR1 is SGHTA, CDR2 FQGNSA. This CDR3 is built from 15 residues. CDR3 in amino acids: CASSWKGPMNTEAFF. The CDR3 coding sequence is TGTGCCAGCAGTTGGAAGGGGCCCATGAACACTGAAGCTTTCTTT. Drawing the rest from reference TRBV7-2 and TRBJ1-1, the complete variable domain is GAGVSQSPSNKVTEKGKDVELRCDPISGHTALYWYRQSLGQGLEFLIYFQGNSAPDKSGLPSDRFSAERTGGSVSTLTIQRTQQEDSAVYLCASSWKGPMNTEAFFGQGTRLTVV.

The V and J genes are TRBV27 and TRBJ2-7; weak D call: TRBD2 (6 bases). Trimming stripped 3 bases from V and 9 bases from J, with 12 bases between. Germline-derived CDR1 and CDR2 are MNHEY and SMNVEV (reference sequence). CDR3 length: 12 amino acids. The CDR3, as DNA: TGTGCCAGCAGTTTGGCCGGGGGTGGGCAGTACTTC. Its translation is CASSLAGGGQYF.

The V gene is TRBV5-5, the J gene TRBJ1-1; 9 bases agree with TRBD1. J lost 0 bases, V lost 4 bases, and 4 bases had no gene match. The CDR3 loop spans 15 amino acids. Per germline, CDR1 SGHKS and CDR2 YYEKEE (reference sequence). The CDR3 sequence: CASSGTGYMNTEAFF. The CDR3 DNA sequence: TGTGCCAGCAGCGGGACAGGGTATATGAACACTGAAGCTTTCTTT.

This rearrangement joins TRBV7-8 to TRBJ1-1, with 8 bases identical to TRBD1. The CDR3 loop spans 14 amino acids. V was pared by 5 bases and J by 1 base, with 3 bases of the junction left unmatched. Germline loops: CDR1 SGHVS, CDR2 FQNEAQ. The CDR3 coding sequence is TGTGCCAGCAGCGTAGACAGGGGGAACACTGAAGCTTTCTTT. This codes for CASSVDRGNTEAFF.

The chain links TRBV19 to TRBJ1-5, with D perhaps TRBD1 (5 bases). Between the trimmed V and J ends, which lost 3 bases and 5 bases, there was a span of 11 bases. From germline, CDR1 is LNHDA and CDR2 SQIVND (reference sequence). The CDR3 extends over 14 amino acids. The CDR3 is CASSMRQSHQPQHF. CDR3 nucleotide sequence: TGTGCCAGTAGTATGAGACAGAGTCATCAGCCCCAGCATTTT.

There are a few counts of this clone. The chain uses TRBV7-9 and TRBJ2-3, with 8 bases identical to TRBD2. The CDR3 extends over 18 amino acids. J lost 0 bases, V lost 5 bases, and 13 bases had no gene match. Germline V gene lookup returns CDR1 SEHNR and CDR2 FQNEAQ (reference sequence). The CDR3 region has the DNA TGTGCCAGCAGCCAGGGCCGACTAGCGTTTTCTAGCACAGATACGCAGTATTTT. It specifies CASSQGRLAFSSTDTQYF.